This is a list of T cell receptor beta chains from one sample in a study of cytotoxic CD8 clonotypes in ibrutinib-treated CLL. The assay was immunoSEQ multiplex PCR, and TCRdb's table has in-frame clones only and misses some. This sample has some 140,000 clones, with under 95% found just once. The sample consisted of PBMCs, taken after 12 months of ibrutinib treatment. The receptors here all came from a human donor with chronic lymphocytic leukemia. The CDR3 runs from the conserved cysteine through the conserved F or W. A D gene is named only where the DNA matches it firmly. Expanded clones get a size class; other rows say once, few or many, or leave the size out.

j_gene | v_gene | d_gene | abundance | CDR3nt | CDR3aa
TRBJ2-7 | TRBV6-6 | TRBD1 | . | TGTGCCAGCAACTCGTGGACAGGGGGAAGATCCTACGAGCAGTACTTC | CASNSWTGGRSYEQYF
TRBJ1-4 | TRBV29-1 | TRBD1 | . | TGCAGCGCCCGCGTACAGGGGACTAATGAAAAACTGTTTTTT | CSARVQGTNEKLFF
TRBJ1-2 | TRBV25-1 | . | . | TGTGCCAGCGCACTCGGGAGCTATGGCTACACCTTC | CASALGSYGYTF
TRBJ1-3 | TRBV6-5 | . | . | TGTGCCAGCAGAACGGGCTACACCATATATTTT | CASRTGYTIYF
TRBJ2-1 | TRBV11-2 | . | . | TGTGCCAGCAGCTTAGATCAGGGGATCCATGAGCAGTTCTTC | CASSLDQGIHEQFF
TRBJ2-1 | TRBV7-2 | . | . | TGTGCCAGCGAGGGCGCCAACTACAATGAGCAGTTCTTC | CASEGANYNEQFF
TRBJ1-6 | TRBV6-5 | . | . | TGTGCCACCCGACCCTTCTATAATTCACCCCTCCACTTT | CATRPFYNSPLHF
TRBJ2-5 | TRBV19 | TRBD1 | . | TGTGCCAGTAGTCACGACAGGGCTGGAGAGACCCAGTACTTC | CASSHDRAGETQYF
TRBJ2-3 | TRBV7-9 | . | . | TGTGCCAGCAGCCCAGTCCTGGGCCCATCGGCTAGCACAGATACGCAGTATTTT | CASSPVLGPSASTDTQYF
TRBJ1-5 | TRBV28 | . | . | TGTGCCAGCAGTTTAGGGGGGGCTCGCAATCAGCCCCAGCATTTT | CASSLGGARNQPQHF
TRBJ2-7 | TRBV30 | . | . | TGTGCCTGGGGTAAACTCGGAGAGCAGTACTTC | CAWGKLGEQYF
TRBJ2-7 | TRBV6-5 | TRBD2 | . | TGTGCCAGCAGTCGCGTAGCGGGAGGGCCCTACGAGCAGTACTTC | CASSRVAGGPYEQYF
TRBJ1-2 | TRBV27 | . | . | TGTGCCAGCAGTTTGCGAGGGGGCTATGGCTACACCTTC | CASSLRGGYGYTF
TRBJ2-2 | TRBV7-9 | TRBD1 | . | TGTGCCAGCAGCGCGTATCTCCGGGACAGGTCCGAGGAGCTGTTTTTT | CASSAYLRDRSEELFF
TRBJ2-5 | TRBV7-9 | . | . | TGTGCCAGCAGCTTATCTAGACAGACAGAGACCCAGTACTTC | CASSLSRQTETQYF
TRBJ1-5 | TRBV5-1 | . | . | TGCGCCAGCAGCCCCAGCCCGAATCAGCCCCAGCATTTT | CASSPSPNQPQHF
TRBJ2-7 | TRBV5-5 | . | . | TGTGCCAGCAGCCTACAGGTTTACGAGCAGTACTTC | CASSLQVYEQYF
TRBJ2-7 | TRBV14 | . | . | TGTGCCAGCAGCCAACTATCTATATCCTCGGGAGAGCAGTACTTC | CASSQLSISSGEQYF
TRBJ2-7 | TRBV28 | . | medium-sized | TGTGCCAGCAGCCCCCTGGACATTTTGCCCTCCTACGAGCAGTACTTC | CASSPLDILPSYEQYF
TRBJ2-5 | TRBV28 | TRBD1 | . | TGTGCCAGCAGCGACGTCCGACAGGGGGAGACCCAGTACTTC | CASSDVRQGETQYF
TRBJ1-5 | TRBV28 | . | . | TGTGCCAGCAAGCAGGGAGGCCAGCCCCAGCATTTT | CASKQGGQPQHF
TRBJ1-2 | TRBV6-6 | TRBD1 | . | TGTGCCAGCAGACAGGGGAATAACTATGGCTACACCTTC | CASRQGNNYGYTF
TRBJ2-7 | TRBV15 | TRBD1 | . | TGTGCCACCAGCAGCACAGGGGTCCCGACCTACGAGCAGTACTTC | CATSSTGVPTYEQYF
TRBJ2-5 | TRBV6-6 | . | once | TGTGCCAGCAGTTACTATCGCGCAGGGAGAGAAGAGACCCAGTACTTC | CASSYYRAGREETQYF
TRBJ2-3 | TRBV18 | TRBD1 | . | TGTGCCAGCTCACTCAACGGACAGGGGACAGATACGCAGTATTTT | CASSLNGQGTDTQYF
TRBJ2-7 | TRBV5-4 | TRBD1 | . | TGTGCCAGCAGCTTGGGAGGGACAGGGGGTGCCTACGAGCAGTACTTC | CASSLGGTGGAYEQYF
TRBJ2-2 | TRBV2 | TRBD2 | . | TGTGCCAGCCTGAGAGGGACTAGCGATACCGGGGAGCTGTTTTTT | CASLRGTSDTGELFF
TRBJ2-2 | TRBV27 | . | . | TGTGCCAGCAGTTTAAGAAGGGGCGCGAACACCGGGGAGCTGTTTTTT | CASSLRRGANTGELFF
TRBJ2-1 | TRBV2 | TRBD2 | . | TGTGCCAGCAGTATCCAACCCAGCGGGAGGGCCTGGAATGAGCAGTTCTTC | CASSIQPSGRAWNEQFF
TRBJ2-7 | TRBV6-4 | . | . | TGTGCCAGCAGTGACGCAAGTACAGCCTACGAGCAGTACTTC | CASSDASTAYEQYF
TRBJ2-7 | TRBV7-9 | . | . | TGTGCCAGCAGCTTATCGCTGGGGTCCTACGAGCAGTACTTC | CASSLSLGSYEQYF
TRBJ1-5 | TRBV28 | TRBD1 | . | TGTGCCAGCAGCCGCCGGGGAGGGACAGGGCTTAATCAGCCCCAGCATTTT | CASSRRGGTGLNQPQHF